This T cell receptor (beta chain) stems from a study of cytomegalovirus exposure and HLA in healthy donors. Whole-study context: Sequencing of 150 million to 200 million T cells in an earlier analysis found under 120 million unique TCR beta sequences.

It was with 60 Vbeta and 13 Jbeta primers that the PCR ran. Clones were sequenced by immunoSEQ multiplex PCR, and TCRdb holds only the in-frame ones, with some missing. Among around 160,000 clones listed, 70% to 90% were seen once. With respect to this clone: What it binds is unknown.

Germline loops: CDR1 KGHSH, CDR2 LQKENI. The CDR3 runs to 14 residues. Deletions cut 4 bases from V and 7 bases from J, with 17 bases between. Study-wide results and caveats: On later analysis, the bulk of CMV-associated TCR beta chains appeared to be HLA-restricted.

The rearrangement joins TRBV18 to TRBJ2-7, with a weak D call TRBD2 (5 bases). The clonotype comes from a man between 18 and 29 years old in good health and CMV-seropositive. Specimen: PBMCs. CDR3: CASSHPGRLYEQYF. The DNA of the CDR3 is TGTGCCAGCTCACATCCGGGAAGATTGTATGAGCAGTACTTC.